This T cell receptor (beta chain) comes out of a study of blood T cell repertoires in COVID-19. Study-wide context: Donors in the United States, Italy and Spain gave samples during acute or convalescent COVID-19. PBMCs, B-cell-depleted T cells, or T cells provided the cDNA or gDNA that made up the material.

Germline V CDR1 and CDR2: KGHSH, LQKENI. V dropped 4 bases and J dropped 5; count of bases not matched to a gene: 10. The CDR3 runs to 15 residues. Original handling: Reference gene primer amplification gave estimated nucleated cell counts. The table came from immunoSEQ multiplex PCR; TCRdb's copy has only in-frame clones and leaves some out. D and trimming were read from the DNA, whereas the V and J calls and clone size are those reported in that table. The sample includes around 100,000 clones, 75% to 90% of them seen just once. The chain uses TRBV18 and TRBJ1-1; TRBD1 agrees at 7 bases. The source is a woman at least 80 years old with acute or convalescent COVID-19. Sequences were obtained from peripheral blood. The CDR3 coding sequence is TGTGCCAGCTCACATCCGACAGGGCGGACGACTGAAGCTTTCTTT. It specifies CASSHPTGRTTEAFF. Based on the CDR3 plus reference TRBV18 and TRBJ1-1, the full variable domain is NAGVMQNPRHLVRRRGQEARLRCSPMKGHSHVYWYRQLPEEGLKFMVYLQKENIIDESGMPKERFSAEFPKEGPSILRIQQVVRGDSAAYFCASSHPTGRTTEAFFGQGTRLTVV.